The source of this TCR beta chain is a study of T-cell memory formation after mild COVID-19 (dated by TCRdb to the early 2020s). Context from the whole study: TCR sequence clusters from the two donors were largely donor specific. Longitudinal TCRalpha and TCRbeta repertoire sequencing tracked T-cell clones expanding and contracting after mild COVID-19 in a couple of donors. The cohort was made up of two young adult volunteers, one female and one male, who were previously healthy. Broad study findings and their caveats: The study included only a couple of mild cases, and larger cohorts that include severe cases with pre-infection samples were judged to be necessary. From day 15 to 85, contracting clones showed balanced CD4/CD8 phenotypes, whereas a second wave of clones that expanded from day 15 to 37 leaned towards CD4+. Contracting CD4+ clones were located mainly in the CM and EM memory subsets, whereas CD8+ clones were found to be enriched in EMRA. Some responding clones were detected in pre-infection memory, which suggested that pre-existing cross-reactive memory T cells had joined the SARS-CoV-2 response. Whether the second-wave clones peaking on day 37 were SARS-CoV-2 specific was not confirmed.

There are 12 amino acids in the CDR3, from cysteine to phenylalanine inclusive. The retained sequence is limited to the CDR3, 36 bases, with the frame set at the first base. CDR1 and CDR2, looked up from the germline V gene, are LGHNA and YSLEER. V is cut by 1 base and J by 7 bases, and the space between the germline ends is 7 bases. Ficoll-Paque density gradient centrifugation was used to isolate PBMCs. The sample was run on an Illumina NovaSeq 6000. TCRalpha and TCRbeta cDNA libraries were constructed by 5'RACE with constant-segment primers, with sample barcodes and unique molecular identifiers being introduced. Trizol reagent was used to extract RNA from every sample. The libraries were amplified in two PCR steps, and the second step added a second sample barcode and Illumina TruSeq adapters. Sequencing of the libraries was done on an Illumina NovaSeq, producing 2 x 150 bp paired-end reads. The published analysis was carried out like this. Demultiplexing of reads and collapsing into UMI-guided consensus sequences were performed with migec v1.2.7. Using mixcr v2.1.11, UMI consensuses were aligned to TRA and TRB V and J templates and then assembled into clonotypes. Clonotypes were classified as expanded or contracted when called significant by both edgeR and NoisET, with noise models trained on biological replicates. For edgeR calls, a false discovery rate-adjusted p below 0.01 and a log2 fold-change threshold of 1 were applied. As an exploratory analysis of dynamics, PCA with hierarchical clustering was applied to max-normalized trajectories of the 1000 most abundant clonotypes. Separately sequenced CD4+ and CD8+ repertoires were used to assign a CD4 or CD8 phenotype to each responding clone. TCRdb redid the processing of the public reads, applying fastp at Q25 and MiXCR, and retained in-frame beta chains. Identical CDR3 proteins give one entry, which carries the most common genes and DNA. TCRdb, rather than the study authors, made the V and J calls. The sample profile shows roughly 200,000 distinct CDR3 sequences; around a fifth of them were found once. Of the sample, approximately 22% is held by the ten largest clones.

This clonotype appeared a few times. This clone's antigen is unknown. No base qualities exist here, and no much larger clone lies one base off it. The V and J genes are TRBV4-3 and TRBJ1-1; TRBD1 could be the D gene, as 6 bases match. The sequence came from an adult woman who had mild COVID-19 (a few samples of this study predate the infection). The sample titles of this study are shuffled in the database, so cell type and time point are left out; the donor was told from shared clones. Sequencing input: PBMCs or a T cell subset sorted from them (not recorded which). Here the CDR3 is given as CASSQVQGEAFF. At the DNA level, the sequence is TGCGCCAGCAGCCAAGTACAGGGTGAAGCTTTCTTT.